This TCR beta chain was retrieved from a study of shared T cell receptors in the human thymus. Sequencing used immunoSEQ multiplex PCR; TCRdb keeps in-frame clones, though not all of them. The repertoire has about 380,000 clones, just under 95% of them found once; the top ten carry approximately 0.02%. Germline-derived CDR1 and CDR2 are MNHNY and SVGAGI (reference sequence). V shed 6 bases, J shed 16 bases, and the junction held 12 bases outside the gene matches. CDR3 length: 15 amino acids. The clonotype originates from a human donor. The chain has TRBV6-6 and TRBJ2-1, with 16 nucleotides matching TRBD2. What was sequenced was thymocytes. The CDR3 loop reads CASRSPGLAGGHEFF. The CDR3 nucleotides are TGTGCCAGCAGATCTCCGGGACTAGCGGGAGGGCACGAATTCTTC.